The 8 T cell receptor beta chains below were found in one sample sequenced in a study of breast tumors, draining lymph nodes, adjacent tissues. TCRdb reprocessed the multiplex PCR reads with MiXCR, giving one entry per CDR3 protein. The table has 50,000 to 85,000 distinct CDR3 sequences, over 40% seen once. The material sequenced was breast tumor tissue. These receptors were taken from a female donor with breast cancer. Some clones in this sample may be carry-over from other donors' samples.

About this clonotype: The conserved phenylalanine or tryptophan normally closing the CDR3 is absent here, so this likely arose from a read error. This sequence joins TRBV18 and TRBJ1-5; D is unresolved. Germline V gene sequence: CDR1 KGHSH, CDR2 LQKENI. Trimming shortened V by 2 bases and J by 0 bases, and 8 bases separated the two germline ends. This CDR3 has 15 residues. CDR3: CASSPDRFSNQPQHL. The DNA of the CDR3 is TGTGCCAGCTCACCAGACCGCTTTAGCAATCAGCCCCAGCATCTT.

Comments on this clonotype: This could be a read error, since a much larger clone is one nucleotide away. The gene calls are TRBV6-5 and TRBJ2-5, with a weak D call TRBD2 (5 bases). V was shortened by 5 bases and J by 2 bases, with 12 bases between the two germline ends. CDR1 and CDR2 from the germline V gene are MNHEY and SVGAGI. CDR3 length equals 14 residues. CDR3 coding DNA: TGTGCCAGCAGTCACGGTACGGGACAAGAGACCCAGTACTTC. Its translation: CASSHGTGQETQYF.

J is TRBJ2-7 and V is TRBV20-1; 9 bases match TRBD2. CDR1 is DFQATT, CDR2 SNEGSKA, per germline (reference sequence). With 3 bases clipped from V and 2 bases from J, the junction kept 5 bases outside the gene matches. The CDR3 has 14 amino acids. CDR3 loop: CSASWLAGTYEQYF. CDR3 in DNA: TGCAGTGCTAGTTGGCTAGCGGGGACCTACGAGCAGTACTTC.

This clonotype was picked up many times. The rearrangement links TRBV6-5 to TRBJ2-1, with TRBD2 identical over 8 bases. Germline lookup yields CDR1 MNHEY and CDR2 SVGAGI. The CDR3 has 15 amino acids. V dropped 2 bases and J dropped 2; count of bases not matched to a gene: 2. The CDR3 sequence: CASSYSGSTYNEQFF. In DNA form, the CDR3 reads TGTGCCAGCAGTTACAGCGGGAGCACCTACAATGAGCAGTTCTTC.

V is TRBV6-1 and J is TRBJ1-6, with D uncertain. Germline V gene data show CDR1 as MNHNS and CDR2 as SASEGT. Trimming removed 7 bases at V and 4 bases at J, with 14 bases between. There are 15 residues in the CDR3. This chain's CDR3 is CASMGEWAYNSPLHF. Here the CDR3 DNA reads TGTGCCAGCATGGGCGAGTGGGCGTATAATTCACCCCTCCACTTT.

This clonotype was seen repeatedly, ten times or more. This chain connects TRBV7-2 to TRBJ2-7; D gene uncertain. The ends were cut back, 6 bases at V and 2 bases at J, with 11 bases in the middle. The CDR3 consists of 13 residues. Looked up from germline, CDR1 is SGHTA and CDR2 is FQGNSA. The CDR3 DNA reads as TGTGCCAGCAGGCCCGGATCCACCTACGAGCAGTACTTC. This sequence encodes CASRPGSTYEQYF.

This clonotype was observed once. CDR3 region: CSAQRGTGVGYTF. In DNA form, the CDR3 reads TGCAGTGCCCAGCGAGGAACAGGGGTAGGCTACACCTTC. The V gene is TRBV20-1, the J gene TRBJ1-2, with 7 bases that match TRBD1. Germline V gene sequence: CDR1 DFQATT, CDR2 SNEGSKA (reference sequence). The V segment lost 6 bases and the J segment 8 bases; nucleotides outside the gene matches: 12. The CDR3 spans 13 residues.

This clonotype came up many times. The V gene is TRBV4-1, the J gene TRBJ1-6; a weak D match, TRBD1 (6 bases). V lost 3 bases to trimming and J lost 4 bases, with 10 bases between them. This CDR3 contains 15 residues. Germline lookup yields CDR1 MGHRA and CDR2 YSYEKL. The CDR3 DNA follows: TGCGCCAGCAGCCATTTAACAGGGTATAATTCACCCCTCCACTTT. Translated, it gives CASSHLTGYNSPLHF.